The rows below give T cell receptor beta chains drawn from one sample of a study of post-analysis software for immune sequencing data. TCRdb re-called the PCR reads through MiXCR, storing one row per CDR3 protein. This sample has 800,000 to 950,000 distinct CDR3 sequences; roughly 58% occur once, and the top ten carry roughly 4.4%. The material sequenced was blood. These receptors came from a girl aged 5-17 years with multiple sclerosis. The CDR3 runs from the conserved cysteine through the conserved F or W. D genes are given only for firm matches. Not all rows give a size; the values are once, few, many and, for expanded clones, a class.

size	D	V	J	CDR3	DNA
NA	TRBD2	TRBV12-3/TRBV12-4	TRBJ2-1	CASSFMGRGNEQFF	TGTGCCAGCAGTTTTATGGGGCGGGGGAATGAGCAGTTCTTC
NA	NA	TRBV2	TRBJ2-7	CASYPEGGLYEQYF	TGTGCCAGCTACCCCGAAGGAGGTTTGTACGAGCAGTACTTC
once	TRBD1	TRBV20-1	TRBJ2-1	CSAQGVGDFISYNEQFF	TGCAGTGCCCAGGGGGTGGGGGATTTTATTTCCTACAATGAGCAGTTCTTC
NA	NA	TRBV29-1	TRBJ2-1	CSVALRLPKHNEQFF	TGCAGCGTTGCCCTCAGACTACCTAAGCACAATGAGCAGTTCTTC
NA	TRBD2	TRBV20-1	TRBJ2-1	CSAVKPSGGPYNEQFF	TGCAGTGCTGTGAAACCTAGCGGGGGGCCCTACAATGAGCAGTTCTTC
NA	NA	TRBV24-1	TRBJ2-3	CATRGWDTDTQYF	TGTGCCACCAGGGGGTGGGACACAGATACGCAGTATTTT
NA	NA	TRBV6-2/TRBV6-3	TRBJ2-7	CASKDNYEQYF	TGTGCCAGCAAGGACAACTACGAGCAGTACTTC
NA	TRBD2	TRBV6-6	TRBJ2-7	CASSYSGWGGSGYEQYF	TGTGCCAGCAGTTACTCGGGGTGGGGCGGGAGCGGGTACGAGCAGTACTTC
NA	NA	TRBV6-1	TRBJ1-2	CASSGVGTLLNYGYTF	TGTGCCAGCAGTGGGGTGGGGACGCTCCTTAACTATGGCTACACCTTC
NA	TRBD1	TRBV5-1	TRBJ2-7	CASSLARTGHEQYF	TGCGCCAGCAGCTTGGCCCGGACAGGCCACGAGCAGTACTTC
once	NA	TRBV18	TRBJ2-7	CASSPRSRTYEQYF	TGTGCCAGCTCACCACGGTCCAGAACCTACGAGCAGTACTTC
few	NA	TRBV5-1	TRBJ2-5	CASSLQGLETQYF	TGTGCCAGCAGCTTACAGGGTCTAGAGACCCAGTACTTC
NA	TRBD1	TRBV12-3/TRBV12-4	TRBJ2-7	CASSPRIGTGYEQYF	TGTGCCAGCAGTCCTCGAATCGGGACAGGGTACGAGCAGTACTTC
NA	TRBD1	TRBV7-9	TRBJ2-1	CASSSWDRNNEQFF	TGTGCCAGCAGCTCCTGGGACAGAAACAATGAGCAGTTCTTC
few	NA	TRBV7-3	TRBJ2-1	CASSLGVSYDEQFF	TGTGCCAGCAGCTTGGGTGTCTCCTACGATGAGCAGTTCTTC
NA	NA	TRBV5-1	TRBJ2-5	CASGSQETQYF	TGCGCCAGCGGCAGCCAAGAGACCCAGTACTTC
NA	TRBD1	TRBV20-1	TRBJ2-7	CSSSAPGTGVSYEQYF	TGCAGTTCCTCTGCTCCCGGGACAGGAGTCTCCTACGAGCAGTACTTC
few	NA	TRBV6-5	TRBJ2-1	CASSYHLVAFYNEQFF	TGTGCCAGCAGTTACCACTTAGTAGCCTTCTACAATGAGCAGTTCTTC